What follows are 32 T cell receptor beta chains derived from one specimen sequenced in a study of cytomegalovirus exposure and HLA in healthy donors. Primers included in the PCR were 60 Vbeta and 13 Jbeta primers. Assay used: immunoSEQ multiplex PCR; TCRdb lists only in-frame clones, some missing. Of 150,000 to 200,000 clones in the sample, nearly 80% were seen once. The sequenced sample was PBMCs. These receptors came from a woman aged 50 to 60 in good health and CMV-seropositive.

The DNA of the CDR3 is TGTGCCAGCAGCTCCAAAACTTATACAGGTGAAGCTTTCTTT. Protein product: CASSSKTYTGEAFF. The V gene is TRBV5-4, the J gene TRBJ1-1; D might be TRBD1 (5 bases). The CDR3 covers 14 residues. Germline V gene sequence: CDR1 SGHNT, CDR2 YYREEE (reference sequence). Trimming left V 3 bases short and J 7 bases short, with 16 bases between. Full variable domain (missing parts from reference TRBV5-4 and TRBJ1-1): ETGVTQSPTHLIKTRGQQVTLRCSSQSGHNTVSWYQQALGQGPQFIFQYYREEENGRGNFPPRFSGLQFPNYSSELNVNALELDDSALYLCASSSKTYTGEAFFGQGTRLTVV.

The CDR3 nucleotides read TGTGCCAGCAGTTCGCGGTCGACAGGGGACACTGAAGCTTTCTTT. Translated: CASSSRSTGDTEAFF. J is TRBJ1-1 and V is TRBV6-5, with 8 bases matching TRBD1. V shed 4 bases, J shed 3 bases, and the junction held 7 bases outside the gene matches. The CDR3 length is 15 residues. Germline CDR1 is MNHEY and CDR2 is SVGAGI.

The V call is TRBV19, the J call TRBJ2-2; 10 nucleotides line up with TRBD1. The CDR3 totals 16 residues. After removal of 8 bases from V and 2 bases from J, the junction contained 8 bases not matched to a gene. CDR1 is LNHDA and CDR2 is SQIVND in the germline V gene (reference sequence). CDR3 nucleotide sequence: TGTGCCAGTTCATCCGGGACAGGGGTTAACACCGGGGAGCTGTTTTTT. Protein sequence: CASSSGTGVNTGELFF.

V and J are TRBV7-8 and TRBJ2-7; the D gene is possibly TRBD2 (5 bases). Trimming removed 5 bases from V and 0 bases from J, with 17 bases in between. Germline-derived CDR1 and CDR2 are SGHVS and FQNEAQ. This CDR3 has 16 residues. The CDR3 nucleotides are TGTGCCAGCAGCCCTAACGGGATCTCTGTCTCCTACGAGCAGTACTTC. Translating gives CASSPNGISVSYEQYF.

This rearrangement joins TRBV4-1 to TRBJ2-1; no clear D. In germline, CDR1 is MGHRA, CDR2 YSYEKL. The V end lost 0 bases, the J end lost 0 bases, and 12 bases lay between the germline ends. The CDR3 totals 17 residues. CDR3 in DNA: TGCGCCAGCAGCCAAGATTTGGCGGAGAGCTCCTACAATGAGCAGTTCTTC. Translating it yields CASSQDLAESSYNEQFF.

This chain connects TRBV10-1 to TRBJ2-7, with 10 bases matching TRBD2. The CDR3 consists of 19 residues. V shed 9 bases and J 0 bases; nucleotides not matched to a gene: 20. Germline V gene lookup returns CDR1 WNHNN and CDR2 SYGVQD (reference sequence). The CDR3 bases are TGCGCCAGTAAGACAGCCTGCGCTAGCGGGAGCCCGAGCTCCTACGAGCAGTACTTC. It encodes CASKTACASGSPSSYEQYF.

The CDR3 DNA sequence: TGTGCCAGCAGCTCCCGGACAGGGGCGAGCAACTATGGCTACACCTTC. Protein product: CASSSRTGASNYGYTF. The chain employs TRBV11-2 and TRBJ1-2, with 9 bases lining up with TRBD1. Germline lookup yields CDR1 SGHAT and CDR2 FQNNGV. CDR3 length: 16 residues. Unmatched junction bases numbered 8, after V lost 4 bases and J lost 2 bases.

The rearrangement joins TRBV4-3 to TRBJ2-7; 9 bases agree with TRBD1. CDR1 and CDR2 from the germline V gene are LGHNA and YSLEER. Losses at the gene ends were 1 base for V and 7 bases for J; bases not matched to a gene: 8. The CDR3 length is 15 residues. CDR3: CASSQALQGAWEQYF. The CDR3 region has the DNA TGCGCCAGCAGCCAAGCCCTACAGGGGGCTTGGGAGCAGTACTTC.

The chain combines TRBV19 with TRBJ1-6; a possible D gene is TRBD1 (6 bases). CDR1 and CDR2 from the germline V gene are LNHDA and SQIVND (reference sequence). The CDR3 totals 16 residues. Trimming took off 7 bases at V and 8 bases at J, with 21 bases between the two ends. CDR3 DNA: TGTGCCAGTAAAGAAACAGGGTTGGATATGTATTCACCCCTCCACTTT. As protein: CASKETGLDMYSPLHF.

This sequence joins TRBV7-9 and TRBJ2-7, with 7 bases that match TRBD1. Germline CDR1 reads SEHNR; CDR2 reads FQNEAQ (reference sequence). Trimming at V came to 4 bases and at J to 5 bases, leaving 11 bases not matched to a gene. The CDR3 is made up of 15 amino acids. CDR3 residues: CASSSRTGPRHEQYF. CDR3 sequence (DNA): TGTGCCAGCAGCTCTAGGACAGGCCCAAGGCACGAGCAGTACTTC.

The chain has TRBV6-1 and TRBJ1-5, with 7 bases lining up with TRBD1. Germline loops: CDR1 MNHNS, CDR2 SASEGT. Unmatched junction bases numbered 6, after V lost 3 bases and J lost 4 bases. The CDR3 covers 15 residues. CDR3: CASSDRQGFNQPQHF. Here the CDR3 DNA reads TGTGCCAGCAGTGATAGACAGGGTTTTAATCAGCCCCAGCATTTT.

The chain recombines TRBV4-1 with TRBJ1-2, with 9 nucleotides matching TRBD1. The CDR3 covers 17 residues. CDR1 and CDR2 from the germline V gene are MGHRA and YSYEKL. The V segment lost 3 bases and the J segment 4 bases; nucleotides outside the gene matches: 12. The CDR3 protein is CASSHPDRGDLGYGYTF. The CDR3 nucleotides are TGCGCCAGCAGCCATCCGGACAGGGGCGACCTTGGCTATGGCTACACCTTC.

This clone was seen a handful of times. The chain links TRBV6-6 to TRBJ1-2, with a possible D match to TRBD1 (6 bases). Trimming pared 2 bases from V and 2 bases from J, leaving 12 bases between. CDR1 and CDR2 (germline): MNHNY, SVGAGI (reference sequence). The CDR3 is 15 residues long. The CDR3 sequence: CASSYPGAYNYGYTF. The CDR3 region has the DNA TGTGCCAGCAGTTACCCAGGGGCATACAACTATGGCTACACCTTC.

V and J are TRBV10-1 and TRBJ2-3, with 7 bases lining up with TRBD1. This CDR3 region has 19 residues. V was pared by 3 bases and J by 2 bases, with 17 bases of the junction left unmatched. Germline CDR1 and CDR2: WNHNN and SYGVQD (reference sequence). CDR3 sequence reads: CASSDVILSDRAFTDTQYF. Written as DNA, the CDR3 is TGCGCCAGCAGTGATGTTATATTATCCGACAGGGCCTTCACAGATACGCAGTATTTT.

In DNA, the CDR3 is TGCGCCAGCAGTGAGTCGAATAGACTAGCGGGCACAGATACGCAGTATTTT. It yields the protein CASSESNRLAGTDTQYF. The V call is TRBV10-2, the J call TRBJ2-3, with TRBD2 matching over 9 bases. The CDR3 has 17 amino acids. Per the germline V gene, CDR1 is WSHSY and CDR2 is SAAADI. With V trimmed by 0 bases and J by 1 base, 5 bases remained unmatched.

The chain combines TRBV6-6 with TRBJ2-7; 7 bases fit TRBD1. Germline V gene lookup returns CDR1 MNHNY and CDR2 SVGAGI (reference sequence). The CDR3 has 13 residues. With V trimmed by 5 bases and J by 3 bases, 4 bases remained unmatched. CDR3 in DNA: TGTGCCAGCAGTCGACAGGGAATCTACGAGCAGTACTTC. Protein product: CASSRQGIYEQYF.

The gene calls are TRBV4-3 and TRBJ1-3; a possible D gene is TRBD1 (6 bases). This CDR3 has 17 residues. V was clipped by 0 bases and J by 4 bases, with 16 bases between them. Germline assignment: CDR1 LGHNA and CDR2 YSLEER. CDR3 region: CASSQEPGDRSGNTIYF. The CDR3 nucleotides read TGCGCCAGCAGCCAAGAACCAGGGGACCGTTCCGGAAACACCATATATTTT.

In this sample, this clone turned up a few times. The chain recombines TRBV5-5 with TRBJ1-1; TRBD1 might be the D (6 bases). Per germline, CDR1 SGHKS and CDR2 YYEKEE (reference sequence). The V end lost 0 bases, the J end lost 3 bases, and 9 bases lay between the germline ends. The CDR3 loop spans 14 amino acids. The CDR3 here is CASSLAQGHTEAFF. Written as DNA, the CDR3 is TGTGCCAGCAGCTTGGCGCAGGGGCACACTGAAGCTTTCTTT.

To note about this clone: Within the sample, other DNA sequences also encode this same CDR3. The rearrangement links TRBV7-9 to TRBJ2-7; TRBD2 matches at 7 bases. Germline lookup yields CDR1 SEHNR and CDR2 FQNEAQ (reference sequence). The CDR3 totals 14 residues. The ends lost 2 bases at V and 5 bases at J; junction bases unmatched: 6. The CDR3 protein is CASSLLRESHEQYF. The CDR3 DNA follows: TGTGCCAGCAGCTTATTGCGGGAGTCCCACGAGCAGTACTTC.

This chain uses TRBV2 with TRBJ1-5; possibly TRBD1 for D (6 bases). Trimming pared 7 bases from V and 3 bases from J, leaving 16 bases between. The CDR3 totals 15 residues. Germline lookup yields CDR1 SNHLY and CDR2 FYNNEI. Here the CDR3 DNA reads TGTGCCAGCACCTCCGACAGGTCGGACAATCAGCCCCAGCATTTT. Translated: CASTSDRSDNQPQHF.

The chain is built from TRBV7-2 and TRBJ2-2; D gene uncertain. The ends were cut back, 4 bases at V and 6 bases at J, with 12 bases in the middle. This CDR3 has 14 residues. From germline, CDR1 is SGHTA and CDR2 FQGNSA. This chain's CDR3 is CASSSRHLAGELFF. The CDR3 DNA reads TGTGCCAGCAGCTCCCGACATTTGGCCGGGGAGCTGTTTTTT.

This sequence joins TRBV27 and TRBJ2-1, with D possibly matching TRBD2 (5 bases). CDR1 MNHEY and CDR2 SMNVEV come from the germline V gene (reference sequence). V lost 2 bases, J lost 5 bases, and 16 bases lay in between. The CDR3 sequence is 16 residues long. This CDR3 is CASSLAEGSKNNEQFF. CDR3 DNA: TGTGCCAGCAGTTTAGCGGAAGGGAGTAAAAACAATGAGCAGTTCTTC.

This clone showed up just once. The chain carries TRBV5-6 and TRBJ2-7; 8 bases match TRBD2. Germline V gives CDR1 SGHDT, CDR2 YYEEEE. There are 14 residues in the CDR3. Germline trimming cut 4 bases from V and 6 bases from J; bases unmatched to any gene: 9. Here the CDR3 reads CASSLSGGLGEQYF. The CDR3 nucleotides are TGTGCCAGCAGCCTGAGCGGGGGCCTGGGCGAGCAGTACTTC.

This clone came up a few times. The chain links TRBV5-6 to TRBJ2-7; 11 nucleotides align to TRBD1. The CDR3 consists of 14 residues. In germline, CDR1 is SGHDT, CDR2 YYEEEE. Losses at the gene ends were 4 bases for V and 8 bases for J; bases not matched to a gene: 8. The CDR3 DNA reads TGTGCCAGCAGCGTGACCGGGACAGGGGGACAGCAGTACTTC. It specifies CASSVTGTGGQQYF.

The chain is built from TRBV5-4 and TRBJ2-1; the D is unclear. Germline loops: CDR1 SGHNT, CDR2 YYREEE (reference sequence). V lost 1 base and J 6 bases, leaving 8 bases between the germline ends. This CDR3 is 13 amino acids long. For the CDR3, the DNA is TGTGCCAGCAGCTTGCCTAGAATCAATGAGCAGTTCTTC. Encoded protein: CASSLPRINEQFF.

This rearrangement joins TRBV11-2 to TRBJ2-7, with 12 bases fitting TRBD2. There are 18 residues in the CDR3. Trimming took 7 bases from V and 2 from J; bases not matched to a gene: 15. Germline lookup yields CDR1 SGHAT and CDR2 FQNNGV. The CDR3 sequence is CASNPGGLAGHHAYEQYF. The CDR3 nucleotides are TGTGCCAGCAACCCCGGGGGACTAGCGGGTCACCACGCCTACGAGCAGTACTTC.

Only a few counts were recorded for this clone. The chain recombines TRBV2 with TRBJ1-3; 7 bases map to TRBD1. Germline V CDR1 and CDR2: SNHLY, FYNNEI. J lost 0 bases, V lost 5 bases, and 7 bases had no gene match. The CDR3 is 16 amino acids. In nucleotides, the CDR3 is TGTGCCAGCAGTCCGAGACAGGGCCTCTCTGGAAACACCATATATTTT. Residues: CASSPRQGLSGNTIYF.

The rearrangement uses TRBV6-5 and TRBJ2-1; the match to TRBD1 covers 7 bases. CDR3 size: 14 residues. The germline CDR1 and CDR2 sequences are MNHEY and SVGAGI. V shed 6 bases and J 4 bases; nucleotides not matched to a gene: 6. This CDR3 is CASRPGQRYNEQFF. The CDR3 DNA is TGTGCCAGCAGGCCGGGACAGAGATACAATGAGCAGTTCTTC.

The chain is built from TRBV29-1 and TRBJ1-3; maybe TRBD1 (6 bases). CDR3 size: 14 residues. Germline V CDR1 and CDR2: SQVTM, ANQGSEA. The CDR3 sequence: CSAGGGFSGNTIYF. The CDR3, as DNA: TGCAGTGCCGGTGGGGGCTTTTCTGGAAACACCATATATTTT.

Concerning this clone itself: Likely a read error: the CDR3 ends without its conserved phenylalanine or tryptophan. The limits of the CDR3 on the DNA are not certain, so only TCRdb's listed CDR3 is given. The chain recombines TRBV4-2 with TRBJ1-1; the table's TRBD1 call for D was not verified on the DNA. The CDR3 length equals 15 residues, ends included. In germline, CDR1 is LGHNA, CDR2 YNFKEQ. This CDR3 reads CASSQATTGWDYMTL.

The chain recombines TRBV5-4 with TRBJ2-2, with TRBD2 matching 13 bases. Losses at the gene ends were 0 bases for V and 9 bases for J; bases not matched to a gene: 5. In germline, CDR1 is SGHNT, CDR2 YYREEE (reference sequence). The CDR3 has 16 amino acids. CDR3 nucleotides: TGTGCCAGCAGCTTGGGGGGACTAGCGGGGTTACGGGAGCTGTTTTTT. Translated, it gives CASSLGGLAGLRELFF.

The J gene is TRBJ2-3, the V gene TRBV4-2, with TRBD2 identical over 9 bases. Germline V gives CDR1 LGHNA, CDR2 YNFKEQ. V lost 4 bases to trimming and J lost 4 bases; unmatched junction nucleotides: 12. The CDR3 covers 17 residues. CDR3 DNA sequence: TGTGCCAGCAGCCCACTCGGACTAGCGCCCGCCCCAGATACGCAGTATTTT. Protein sequence: CASSPLGLAPAPDTQYF.